This TCR beta chain was found in a study of cytomegalovirus exposure and HLA in healthy donors. Study information: Earlier results showed 117 million unique TCR beta sequences derived from some 180 million T cells.

Notes on the study in general: When the data were analyzed later, several of the most significant clusters appeared to be linked to common viral pathogens.

From germline, CDR1 is SGHVS and CDR2 FQNEAQ. V gave up 5 bases and J gave up 14 bases, with 24 bases separating them. The CDR3 length is 15 residues. Researchers ran the PCR with 60 Vbeta and 13 Jbeta primers. As originally analysed: Per a later analysis, the number of unique TCR beta chains was about 78 million, of which 10 million to 11 million were shared. Clones were sequenced by immunoSEQ multiplex PCR, and TCRdb holds only the in-frame ones, with some missing. V and J calls and clone size are those listed in that table; D and trimming were worked out from the DNA. The sample includes 110,000 to 150,000 clones, around 80% of them seen just once. As for this clone: Its antigen is not known.

The sample consisted of PBMCs. The rearrangement uses TRBV7-8 and TRBJ1-4; TRBD1 might be the D (5 bases). The sequence was collected from a man in his forties or fifties in good health and CMV-seropositive. The CDR3 region has the DNA TGTGCCAGCAGCCCCCGGGACTTCACTATGGGTCGGCTGTTTTTT. Its protein is CASSPRDFTMGRLFF.